The rows below give T cell receptor beta chains drawn from one sample of a study of OX40 agonist ivuxolimab in advanced cancers. Assay: immunoSEQ multiplex PCR; the TCRdb copy retains only in-frame clones and omits some. The sample holds around 50,000 clones, about 79% seen once. The material was CD4+ or CD8+ T cells sorted from blood, obtained in a trial of the OX40 agonist ivuxolimab. The source of these receptors is an adult with an advanced solid tumor such as melanoma, head and neck, liver or kidney cancer. The CDR3 runs from the conserved cysteine through the conserved F or W. The order of the fields is CDR3 protein, CDR3 DNA, J gene, D gene, V gene, clone size. A D gene is named only where the DNA matches it firmly. Clone size is stated in some rows and not others, as once, few, many or a class when expanded.

CDR3: CASSYRDSNQPQHF
DNA: TGTGCCAGTAGTTACAGGGATAGCAATCAGCCCCAGCATTTT
J: TRBJ1-5
D: NA
V: TRBV19
size: few

CDR3: CASSRGTSNTGELFF
DNA: TGTGCCAGCAGTAGGGGGACTTCGAACACCGGGGAGCTGTTTTTT
J: TRBJ2-2
D: NA
V: TRBV2
size: NA

CDR3: CASSEIPVNNEQYF
DNA: TGTGCCAGCAGTGAAATTCCCGTGAATAACGAGCAGTACTTC
J: TRBJ2-7
D: NA
V: TRBV6-1
size: NA

CDR3: CASSFAGQGSGDGYTF
DNA: TGCGCCAGCAGCTTTGCGGGACAGGGGTCTGGGGATGGCTACACCTTC
J: TRBJ1-2
D: TRBD1
V: TRBV5-1
size: NA

CDR3: CASSLDTGGLYF
DNA: TGTGCCAGCAGCTTAGACACAGGGGGCTTGTACTTC
J: TRBJ2-4
D: NA
V: TRBV7-5
size: NA

CDR3: CASSLGQGSGANVLTF
DNA: TGTGCCAGCAGCTTAGGACAGGGATCTGGGGCCAACGTCCTGACTTTC
J: TRBJ2-6
D: TRBD1
V: TRBV7-9
size: once

CDR3: CASSLGTGRSGANVLTF
DNA: TGTGCCAGCAGCCTAGGGACAGGGAGGTCTGGGGCCAACGTCCTGACTTTC
J: TRBJ2-6
D: TRBD1
V: TRBV7-9
size: NA

CDR3: CAISESRLRDNTEAFF
DNA: TGTGCCATCAGTGAGTCGAGGTTACGGGATAACACTGAAGCTTTCTTT
J: TRBJ1-1
D: NA
V: TRBV10-3
size: NA

CDR3: CSGLESLAKDTQYF
DNA: TGCAGCGGACTGGAGAGCCTAGCGAAAGATACGCAGTATTTT
J: TRBJ2-3
D: NA
V: TRBV29-1
size: NA

CDR3: CASSSTDTDTQYF
DNA: TGTGCCAGCAGCTCGACGGACACAGATACGCAGTATTTT
J: TRBJ2-3
D: NA
V: TRBV5-4
size: NA

CDR3: CASSQGTGRYEQYF
DNA: TGCGCCAGCAGCCAAGGGACAGGGCGCTACGAGCAGTACTTC
J: TRBJ2-7
D: TRBD1
V: TRBV4-3
size: NA

CDR3: CASSLFRTGGFHEQYF
DNA: TGTGCCAGCAGCTTGTTTAGGACAGGGGGCTTCCACGAGCAGTACTTC
J: TRBJ2-7
D: TRBD1
V: TRBV7-9
size: NA

CDR3: CASSQVRLVLTGELFF
DNA: TGCGCCAGCAGCCAAGTTAGACTAGTCCTCACCGGGGAGCTGTTTTTT
J: TRBJ2-2
D: NA
V: TRBV4-1
size: NA

CDR3: CASNNLAGGSYEQYF
DNA: TGTGCCAGCAATAACCTAGCGGGAGGTTCCTACGAGCAGTACTTC
J: TRBJ2-7
D: TRBD2
V: TRBV7-8
size: NA

CDR3: CAWSVQGANVLTF
DNA: TGTGCCTGGAGTGTACAAGGGGCCAACGTCCTGACTTTC
J: TRBJ2-6
D: NA
V: TRBV30
size: NA

CDR3: CASSKQAGLREETQYF
DNA: TGTGCCAGCAGCAAACAGGCCGGGCTAAGGGAAGAGACCCAGTACTTC
J: TRBJ2-5
D: NA
V: TRBV21-1
size: NA

CDR3: CATSRNLEPYEQYF
DNA: TGTGCCACCAGCAGGAATCTCGAGCCCTACGAGCAGTACTTC
J: TRBJ2-7
D: NA
V: TRBV15
size: NA

CDR3: CASSIQGSAAPYNEQFF
DNA: TGCGCCAGCAGCATACAGGGGAGCGCGGCCCCCTACAATGAGCAGTTCTTC
J: TRBJ2-1
D: TRBD1
V: TRBV5-1
size: NA

CDR3: CATSTGLESSYEQYF
DNA: TGTGCCACCAGCACTGGACTAGAATCCTCCTACGAGCAGTACTTC
J: TRBJ2-7
D: TRBD2
V: TRBV15
size: once

CDR3: CASSSSGHEQYF
DNA: TGTGCCAGCAGTTCCTCTGGACACGAGCAGTACTTC
J: TRBJ2-7
D: NA
V: TRBV6-6
size: NA

CDR3: CASSLAGLSYEQYF
DNA: TGTGCCAGCAGCTTGGCAGGTCTGTCCTACGAGCAGTACTTC
J: TRBJ2-7
D: NA
V: TRBV11-2
size: NA

CDR3: CASSWTENTEAFF
DNA: TGTGCCAGCAGTTGGACAGAGAACACTGAAGCTTTCTTT
J: TRBJ1-1
D: NA
V: TRBV27
size: NA

CDR3: CASSLGLRDTSYEQYF
DNA: TGTGCCAGCAGCTTGGGACTTAGGGACACTTCCTACGAGCAGTACTTC
J: TRBJ2-7
D: NA
V: TRBV7-9
size: once

CDR3: CASSQGISGRSNEQYF
DNA: TGTGCCAGCAGCCAAGGTATTAGCGGGAGAAGTAACGAGCAGTACTTC
J: TRBJ2-7
D: TRBD2
V: TRBV4-2
size: NA

CDR3: CASSRVIGGRYNEQFF
DNA: TGTGCCAGCAGCCGCGTTATTGGCGGGAGGTACAATGAGCAGTTCTTC
J: TRBJ2-1
D: TRBD2
V: TRBV11-2
size: few

CDR3: CASSVGQSRTGELFF
DNA: TGTGCCAGCAGCGTGGGACAGTCGAGAACCGGGGAGCTGTTTTTT
J: TRBJ2-2
D: TRBD1
V: TRBV9
size: NA

CDR3: CSVEKQGQETQYF
DNA: TGCAGCGTTGAAAAACAGGGCCAAGAGACCCAGTACTTC
J: TRBJ2-5
D: NA
V: TRBV29-1
size: few

CDR3: CASSLVPGLHEQYF
DNA: TGTGCCAGCAGCTTGGTTCCAGGGCTCCACGAGCAGTACTTC
J: TRBJ2-7
D: NA
V: TRBV5-4
size: NA

CDR3: CAISSGTNTGELFF
DNA: TGTGCCATCAGCTCGGGGACGAACACCGGGGAGCTGTTTTTT
J: TRBJ2-2
D: NA
V: TRBV10-3
size: NA

CDR3: CASSPTYRETYEQYF
DNA: TGTGCCAGCAGTCCGACGTACCGGGAGACCTACGAGCAGTACTTC
J: TRBJ2-7
D: NA
V: TRBV27
size: medium-sized

CDR3: CASSEGPNYGYTF
DNA: TGTGCCAGCAGTGAGGGGCCGAACTATGGCTACACCTTC
J: TRBJ1-2
D: NA
V: TRBV2
size: NA